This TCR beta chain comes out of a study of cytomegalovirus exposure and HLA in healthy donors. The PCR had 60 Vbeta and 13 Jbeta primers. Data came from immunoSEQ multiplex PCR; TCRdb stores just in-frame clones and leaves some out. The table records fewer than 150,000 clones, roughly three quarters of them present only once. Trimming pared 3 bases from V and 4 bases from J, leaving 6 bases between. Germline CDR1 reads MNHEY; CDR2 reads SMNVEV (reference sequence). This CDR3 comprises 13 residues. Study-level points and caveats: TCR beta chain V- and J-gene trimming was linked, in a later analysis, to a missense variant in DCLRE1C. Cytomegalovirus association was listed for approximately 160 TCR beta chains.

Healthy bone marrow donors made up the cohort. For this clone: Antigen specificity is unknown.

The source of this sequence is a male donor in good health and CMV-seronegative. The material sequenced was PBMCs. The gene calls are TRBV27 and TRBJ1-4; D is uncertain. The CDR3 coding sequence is TGTGCCAGCAGTTTGCGGATTAATGAAAAACTGTTTTTT. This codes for CASSLRINEKLFF.